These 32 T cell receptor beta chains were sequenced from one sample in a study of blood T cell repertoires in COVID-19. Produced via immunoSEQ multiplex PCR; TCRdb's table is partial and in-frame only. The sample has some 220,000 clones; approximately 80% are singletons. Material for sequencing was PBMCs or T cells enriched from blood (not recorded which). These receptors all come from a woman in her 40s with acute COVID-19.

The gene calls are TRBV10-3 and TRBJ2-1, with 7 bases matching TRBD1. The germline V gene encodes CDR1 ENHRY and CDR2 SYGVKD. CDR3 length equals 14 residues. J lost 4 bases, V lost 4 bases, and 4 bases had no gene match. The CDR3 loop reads CAISGDSGYNEQFF. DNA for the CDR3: TGTGCCATCAGTGGGGACAGTGGTTACAATGAGCAGTTCTTC.

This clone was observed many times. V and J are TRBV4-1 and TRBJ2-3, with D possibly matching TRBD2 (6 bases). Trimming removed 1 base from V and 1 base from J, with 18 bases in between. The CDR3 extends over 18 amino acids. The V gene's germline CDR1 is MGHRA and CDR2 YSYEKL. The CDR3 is CASSQGGWAREGTDTQYF. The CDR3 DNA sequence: TGCGCCAGCAGCCAAGGGGGGTGGGCGCGGGAAGGCACAGATACGCAGTATTTT.

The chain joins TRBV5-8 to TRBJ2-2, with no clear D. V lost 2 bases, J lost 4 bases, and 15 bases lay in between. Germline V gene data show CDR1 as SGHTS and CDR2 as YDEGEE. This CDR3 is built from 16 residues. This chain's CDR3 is CASSFPGFLPTGELFF. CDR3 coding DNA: TGTGCCAGCAGCTTTCCCGGGTTTCTTCCCACCGGGGAGCTGTTTTTT.

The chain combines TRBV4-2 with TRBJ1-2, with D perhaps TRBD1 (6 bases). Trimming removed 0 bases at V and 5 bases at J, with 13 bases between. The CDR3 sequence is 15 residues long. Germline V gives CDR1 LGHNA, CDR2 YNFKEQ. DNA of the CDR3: TGTGCCAGCAGCCAAGAAAGGTTAGGGGGATATGGCTACACCTTC. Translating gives CASSQERLGGYGYTF.

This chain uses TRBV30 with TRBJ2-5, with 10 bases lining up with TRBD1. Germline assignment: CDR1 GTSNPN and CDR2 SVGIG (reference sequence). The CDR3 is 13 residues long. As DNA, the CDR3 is TGTGCGCTGTGGGGACAGGGGCAAGAGACCCAGTACTTC. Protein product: CALWGQGQETQYF.

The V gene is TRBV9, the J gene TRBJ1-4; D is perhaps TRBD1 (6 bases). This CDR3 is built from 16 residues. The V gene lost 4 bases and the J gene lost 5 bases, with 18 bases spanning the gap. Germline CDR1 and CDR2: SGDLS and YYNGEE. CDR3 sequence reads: CASSPTAGTNNEKLFF. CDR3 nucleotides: TGTGCCAGCAGCCCGACGGCCGGGACAAACAATGAAAAACTGTTTTTT.

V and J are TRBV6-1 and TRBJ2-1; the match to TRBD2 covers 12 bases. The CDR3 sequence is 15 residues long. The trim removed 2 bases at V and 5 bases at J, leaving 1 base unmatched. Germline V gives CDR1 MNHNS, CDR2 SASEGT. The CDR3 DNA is TGTGCCAGCAGTGAAACTAGCGGGGGGCACAATGAGCAGTTCTTC. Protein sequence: CASSETSGGHNEQFF.

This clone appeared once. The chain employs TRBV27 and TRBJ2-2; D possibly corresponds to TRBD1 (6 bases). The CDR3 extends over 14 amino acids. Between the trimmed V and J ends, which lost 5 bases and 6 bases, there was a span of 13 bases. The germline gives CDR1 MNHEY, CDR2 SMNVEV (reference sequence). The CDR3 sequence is CASSITGFSGELFF. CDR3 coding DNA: TGTGCCAGCAGTATTACAGGGTTCTCCGGGGAGCTGTTTTTT.

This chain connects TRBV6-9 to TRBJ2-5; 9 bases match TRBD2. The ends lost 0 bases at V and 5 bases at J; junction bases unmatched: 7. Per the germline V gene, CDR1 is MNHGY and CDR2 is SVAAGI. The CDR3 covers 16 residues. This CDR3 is CASSYSGLAIRETQYF. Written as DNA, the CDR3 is TGTGCCAGCAGTTATTCGGGACTAGCAATACGGGAGACCCAGTACTTC.

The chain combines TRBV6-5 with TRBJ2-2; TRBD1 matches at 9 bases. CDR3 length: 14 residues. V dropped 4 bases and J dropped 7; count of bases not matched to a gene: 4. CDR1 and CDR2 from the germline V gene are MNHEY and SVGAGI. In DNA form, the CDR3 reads TGTGCCAGCAGTTTAGACAGGGGGGACGGGGAGCTGTTTTTT. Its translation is CASSLDRGDGELFF.

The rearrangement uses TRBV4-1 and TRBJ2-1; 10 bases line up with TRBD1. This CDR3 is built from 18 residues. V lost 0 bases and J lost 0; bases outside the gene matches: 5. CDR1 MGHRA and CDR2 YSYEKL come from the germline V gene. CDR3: CASSQDFWTGGSYNEQFF. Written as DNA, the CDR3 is TGCGCCAGCAGCCAAGATTTCTGGACAGGGGGCTCCTACAATGAGCAGTTCTTC.

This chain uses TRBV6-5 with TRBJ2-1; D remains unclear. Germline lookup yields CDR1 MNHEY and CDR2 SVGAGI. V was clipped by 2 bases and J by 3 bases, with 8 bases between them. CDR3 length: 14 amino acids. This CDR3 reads CASSYGPNYNEQFF. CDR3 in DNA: TGTGCCAGCAGTTACGGGCCGAACTACAATGAGCAGTTCTTC.

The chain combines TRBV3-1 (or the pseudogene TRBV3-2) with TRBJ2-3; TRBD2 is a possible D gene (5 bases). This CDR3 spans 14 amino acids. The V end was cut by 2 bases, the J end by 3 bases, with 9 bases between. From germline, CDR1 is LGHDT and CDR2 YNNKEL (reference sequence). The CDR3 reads CASSQYGKTDTQYF. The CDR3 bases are TGTGCCAGCAGCCAATACGGGAAAACAGATACGCAGTATTTT.

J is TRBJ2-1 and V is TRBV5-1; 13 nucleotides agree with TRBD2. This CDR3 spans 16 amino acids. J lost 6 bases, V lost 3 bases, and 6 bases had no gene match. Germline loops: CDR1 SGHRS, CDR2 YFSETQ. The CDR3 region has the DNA TGCGCCAGCAGCTCGGGACTAGCGGGGCCTTTCAATGAGCAGTTCTTC. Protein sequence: CASSSGLAGPFNEQFF.

CDR3 residues: CASSHLTSGGGDTQYF. CDR3 bases: TGCGCCAGCAGCCATCTGACTAGCGGGGGGGGCGATACGCAGTATTTT. V and J are TRBV4-3 and TRBJ2-3; 14 bases match TRBD2. From germline, CDR1 is LGHNA and CDR2 YSLEER. With 3 bases clipped from V and 6 bases from J, the junction kept 5 bases outside the gene matches. This CDR3 is built from 16 residues.

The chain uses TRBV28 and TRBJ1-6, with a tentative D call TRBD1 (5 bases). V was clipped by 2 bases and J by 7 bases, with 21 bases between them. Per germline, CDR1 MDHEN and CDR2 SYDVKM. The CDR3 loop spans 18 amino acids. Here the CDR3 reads CASSLGVTYRSGNSPLHF. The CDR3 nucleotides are TGTGCCAGCAGTTTAGGGGTTACGTACAGGTCGGGCAATTCACCCCTCCACTTT.

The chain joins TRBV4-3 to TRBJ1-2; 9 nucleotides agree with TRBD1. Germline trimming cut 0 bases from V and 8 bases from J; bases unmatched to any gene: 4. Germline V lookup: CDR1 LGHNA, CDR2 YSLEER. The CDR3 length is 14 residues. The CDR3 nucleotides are TGCGCCAGCAGCCAAGACGGGACAGGGTCGGGCTACACCTTC. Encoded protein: CASSQDGTGSGYTF.

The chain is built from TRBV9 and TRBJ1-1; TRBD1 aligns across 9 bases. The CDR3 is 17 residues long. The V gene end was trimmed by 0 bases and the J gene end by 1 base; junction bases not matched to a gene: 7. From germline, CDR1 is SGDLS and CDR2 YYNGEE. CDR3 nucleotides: TGTGCCAGCAGCGTAGAAGAGGACAGGGGCGAGAACACTGAAGCTTTCTTT. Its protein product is CASSVEEDRGENTEAFF.

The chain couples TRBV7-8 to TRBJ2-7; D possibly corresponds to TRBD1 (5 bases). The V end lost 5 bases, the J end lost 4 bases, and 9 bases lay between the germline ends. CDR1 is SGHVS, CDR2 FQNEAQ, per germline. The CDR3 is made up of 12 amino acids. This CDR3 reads CASSTHRYEQYF. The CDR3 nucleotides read TGTGCCAGCAGCACACACAGGTACGAGCAGTACTTC.

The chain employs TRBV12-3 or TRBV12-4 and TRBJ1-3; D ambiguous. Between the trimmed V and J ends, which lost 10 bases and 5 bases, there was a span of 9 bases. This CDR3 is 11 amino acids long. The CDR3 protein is CATEERNTIYF. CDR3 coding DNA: TGTGCCACGGAGGAAAGAAACACCATATATTTT.

The CDR3 DNA reads as TGTGCCAGCAGCGTTCGGCTAGCGGAGGGCACAGATACGCAGTATTTT. Translated, it gives CASSVRLAEGTDTQYF. The genes are TRBV9 and TRBJ2-3; 7 nucleotides align to TRBD2. With 2 bases clipped from V and 1 base from J, the junction kept 7 bases outside the gene matches. Per germline, CDR1 SGDLS and CDR2 YYNGEE. The CDR3 is 16 residues long.

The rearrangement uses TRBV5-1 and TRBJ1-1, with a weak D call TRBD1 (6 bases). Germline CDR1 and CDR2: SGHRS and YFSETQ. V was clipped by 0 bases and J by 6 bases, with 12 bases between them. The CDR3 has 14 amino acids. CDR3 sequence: CASSLVVSGAEAFF. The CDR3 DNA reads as TGCGCCAGCAGCTTGGTGGTTTCAGGGGCTGAAGCTTTCTTT.

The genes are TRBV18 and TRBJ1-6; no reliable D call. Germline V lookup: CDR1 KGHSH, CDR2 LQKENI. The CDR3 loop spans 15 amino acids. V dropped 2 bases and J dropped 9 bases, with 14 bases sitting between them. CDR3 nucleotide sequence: TGTGCCAGCTCACCATACGGAGATTTGAGTTCACCCCTCCACTTT. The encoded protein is CASSPYGDLSSPLHF.

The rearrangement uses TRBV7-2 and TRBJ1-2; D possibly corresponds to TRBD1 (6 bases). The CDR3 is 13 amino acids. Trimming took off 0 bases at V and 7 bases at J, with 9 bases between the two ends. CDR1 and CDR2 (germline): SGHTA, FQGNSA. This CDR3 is CASSLAATGGYTF. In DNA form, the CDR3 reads TGTGCCAGCAGCTTAGCGGCGACAGGTGGCTACACCTTC.

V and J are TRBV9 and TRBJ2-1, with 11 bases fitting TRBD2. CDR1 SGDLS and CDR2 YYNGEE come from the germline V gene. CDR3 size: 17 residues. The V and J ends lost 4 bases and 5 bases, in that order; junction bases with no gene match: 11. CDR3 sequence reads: CASSSHQLAGADNEQFF. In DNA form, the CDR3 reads TGTGCCAGCAGCTCCCACCAACTAGCGGGAGCAGACAATGAGCAGTTCTTC.

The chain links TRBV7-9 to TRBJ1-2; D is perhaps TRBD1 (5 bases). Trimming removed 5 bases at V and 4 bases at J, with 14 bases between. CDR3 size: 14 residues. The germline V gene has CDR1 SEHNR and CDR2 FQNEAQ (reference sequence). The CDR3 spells CASSPSQGGYGYTF. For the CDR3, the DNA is TGTGCCAGCAGCCCGTCCCAGGGAGGCTATGGCTACACCTTC.

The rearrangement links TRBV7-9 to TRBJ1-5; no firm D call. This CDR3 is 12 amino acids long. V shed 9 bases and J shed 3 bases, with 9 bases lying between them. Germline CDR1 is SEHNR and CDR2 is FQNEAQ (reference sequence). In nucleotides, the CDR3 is TGTGCCAGTTCGGGTCTCAATCAGCCCCAGCATTTT. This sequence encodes CASSGLNQPQHF.

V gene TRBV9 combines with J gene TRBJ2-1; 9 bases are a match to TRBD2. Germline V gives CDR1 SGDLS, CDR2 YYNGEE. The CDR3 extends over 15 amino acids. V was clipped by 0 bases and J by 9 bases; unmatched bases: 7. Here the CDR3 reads CASSVVLAGSGEQFF. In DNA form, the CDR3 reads TGTGCCAGCAGCGTAGTTCTAGCGGGGAGTGGTGAGCAGTTCTTC.

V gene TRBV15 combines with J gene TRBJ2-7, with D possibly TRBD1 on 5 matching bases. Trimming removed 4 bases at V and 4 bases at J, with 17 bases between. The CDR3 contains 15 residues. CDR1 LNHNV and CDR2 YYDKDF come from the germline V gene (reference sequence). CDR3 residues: CATSTQAKWGYEQYF. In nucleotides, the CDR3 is TGTGCCACCAGCACACAGGCAAAATGGGGATACGAGCAGTACTTC.

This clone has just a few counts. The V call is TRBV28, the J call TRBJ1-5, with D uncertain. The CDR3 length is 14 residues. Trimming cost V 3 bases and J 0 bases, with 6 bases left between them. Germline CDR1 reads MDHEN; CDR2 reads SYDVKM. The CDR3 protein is CASSFPVSNQPQHF. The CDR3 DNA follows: TGTGCCAGCAGTTTTCCAGTTAGCAATCAGCCCCAGCATTTT. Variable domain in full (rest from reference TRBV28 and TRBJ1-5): DVKVTQSSRYLVKRTGEKVFLECVQDMDHENMFWYRQDPGLGLRLIYFSYDVKMKEKGDIPEGYSVSREKKERFSLILESASTNQTSMYLCASSFPVSNQPQHFGDGTRLSIL.

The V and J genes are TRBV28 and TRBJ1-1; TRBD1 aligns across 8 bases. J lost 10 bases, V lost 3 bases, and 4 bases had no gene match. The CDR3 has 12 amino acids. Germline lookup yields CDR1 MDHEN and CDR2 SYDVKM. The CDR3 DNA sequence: TGTGCCAGCAGTTTGAGGACAGGGTTAGCTTTCTTT. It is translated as CASSLRTGLAFF.

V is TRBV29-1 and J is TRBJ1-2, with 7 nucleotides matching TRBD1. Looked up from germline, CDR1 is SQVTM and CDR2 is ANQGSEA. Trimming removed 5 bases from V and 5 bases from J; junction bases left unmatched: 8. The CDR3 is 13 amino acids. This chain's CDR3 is CSVYRDRIYGYTF. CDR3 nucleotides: TGCAGCGTTTACCGGGACAGAATATATGGCTACACCTTC.